Presented here are 31 T cell receptor beta chains from one specimen sequenced in a study of T cell repertoires in cytomegalovirus infection. Using its own MiXCR run on the reads, TCRdb lists one record per CDR3 protein. The table lists hundreds of thousands of distinct CDR3 sequences, less than 40% of them singletons. Their cognate antigens are unknown. Sequenced here: cultured CD8+ T cells from PBMCs, sampled from culture after CMV antigen stimulation. These receptors came from a human donor in good health (CMV status not recorded). Some clones in this sample may be carry-over from other donors' samples.

This chain uses TRBV6-8 with TRBJ2-3; D remains unclear. The CDR3 length is 13 residues. The germline CDR1 and CDR2 sequences are MNHGY and SAAAGT. Trimming left V 2 bases short and J 5 bases short, with 8 bases between. The CDR3: CASSYHSEDTQYF. The CDR3, as DNA: TGTGCCAGCAGTTACCACAGCGAAGATACGCAGTATTTT.

V is TRBV11-3 and J is TRBJ2-1, with D perhaps TRBD2 (6 bases). Germline loops: CDR1 SGHNT, CDR2 YENEEA. The length of the CDR3 is 13 residues. Deletions cut 5 bases from V and 8 bases from J, with 13 bases between. The CDR3 sequence: CASSARLVDEQFF. CDR3 in DNA: TGTGCCAGCAGCGCGCGACTAGTGGATGAGCAGTTCTTC.

This clonotype appeared a few times. The J gene is TRBJ1-1, the V gene TRBV2; 7 nucleotides agree with TRBD1. Trimming took 8 bases from V and 1 from J; bases not matched to a gene: 4. The CDR3 is 13 residues long. In germline, CDR1 is SNHLY, CDR2 FYNNEI. The CDR3 reads CASGGTENTEAFF. For the CDR3, the DNA is TGTGCCAGCGGGGGGACAGAGAACACTGAAGCTTTCTTT.

This clonotype was counted between two and nine times. J is TRBJ2-4 and V is TRBV7-6; TRBD1 might be the D (7 bases). The CDR3 extends over 17 amino acids. CDR1 is SGHVS, CDR2 FNYEAQ, per germline. Trimming stripped 1 base from V and 8 bases from J, with 21 bases between. This CDR3 reads CASSLGPLGGQGDIQYF. As DNA, the CDR3 is TGTGCCAGCAGCTTAGGGCCCCTTGGAGGGCAGGGGGACATTCAGTACTTC.

There are a few counts of this clonotype. This sequence joins TRBV6-2 or TRBV6-3 and TRBJ2-5; possibly TRBD1 for D (5 bases). The CDR3 loop spans 12 amino acids. The germline V gene has CDR1 MNHEY and CDR2 SVGEGT. V was pared by 7 bases and J by 1 base, with 7 bases between. This CDR3 is CASNRPQETQYF. CDR3 coding DNA: TGTGCCAGCAACAGGCCCCAAGAGACCCAGTACTTC.

The chain has TRBV27 and TRBJ2-7; D is unclear. Looked up from germline, CDR1 is MNHEY and CDR2 is SMNVEV (reference sequence). Trimming took 3 bases from V and 3 from J, leaving 12 bases between them. The CDR3 extends over 14 amino acids. The CDR3 DNA sequence: TGTGCCAGCAGTTTGGTAGAAAGTAGCTACGAGCAGTACTTC. This encodes CASSLVESSYEQYF.

The V and J genes are TRBV7-9 and TRBJ1-2; 10 bases agree with TRBD1. The ends lost 5 bases at V and 7 bases at J; junction bases unmatched: 7. Germline V CDR1 and CDR2: SEHNR, FQNEAQ (reference sequence). The CDR3 extends over 14 amino acids. The CDR3 bases are TGTGCCAGCAGCACCCGGGACAGGGGATCTGGCTACACCTTC. Translating it yields CASSTRDRGSGYTF.

V and J are TRBV19 and TRBJ1-1; the match to TRBD1 covers 9 bases. Germline V gives CDR1 LNHDA, CDR2 SQIVND (reference sequence). J lost 0 bases, V lost 4 bases, and 9 bases had no gene match. There are 17 residues in the CDR3. CDR3 sequence reads: CASSSARQGVMNTEAFF. CDR3 coding DNA: TGTGCCAGTAGTAGCGCGAGACAGGGGGTGATGAACACTGAAGCTTTCTTT.

The chain has TRBV6-5 and TRBJ2-2; D perhaps matches TRBD2 (6 bases). Trimming removed 11 bases from V and 3 bases from J, with 19 bases in between. This CDR3 contains 15 residues. Germline-derived CDR1 and CDR2 are MNHEY and SVGAGI. The CDR3 bases are TGTGCCGTCTCCCCGCAGGGACTTCACACCGGGGAGCTGTTTTTT. Its translation is CAVSPQGLHTGELFF.

This clonotype has only a few counts. The chain combines TRBV2 with TRBJ1-1, with D tentatively TRBD1 (6 bases). Trimming cost V 10 bases and J 4 bases, with 16 bases left between them. CDR3 length: 13 residues. Germline V gene data show CDR1 as SNHLY and CDR2 as FYNNEI. For the CDR3, the DNA is TGTGCCACCATTTCCAGGGGCCCCACTGAAGCTTTCTTT. Translated, it gives CATISRGPTEAFF.

A word on this clonotype: Possible read error: a much larger clone is one base away. No conserved phenylalanine or tryptophan is present at the end of the CDR3, so a read error is the likely explanation. The chain carries TRBV28 and TRBJ2-3, with 8 bases fitting TRBD2. Germline values: CDR1 MDHEN, CDR2 SYDVKM. CDR3 length: 14 amino acids. V lost 5 bases to trimming and J lost 5 bases; unmatched junction nucleotides: 6. Here the CDR3 DNA reads TGTGCCAGCAGTGATAGCGGGGTTGTAGATACGCAGTATTCT. It codes for CASSDSGVVDTQYS.

The genes are TRBV5-1 and TRBJ1-1, with unresolved D. Trimming stripped 4 bases from V and 3 bases from J, with 16 bases between. The CDR3 covers 15 residues. Germline V gene data show CDR1 as SGHRS and CDR2 as YFSETQ. The CDR3 spells CASSVSGPQDTEAFF. CDR3 nucleotide sequence: TGCGCCAGCAGCGTCTCCGGGCCTCAAGACACTGAAGCTTTCTTT.

The chain carries TRBV20-1 and TRBJ2-1, with D hard to call. The CDR3 totals 10 residues. Germline loops: CDR1 DFQATT, CDR2 SNEGSKA (reference sequence). V was cut by 7 bases and J by 6 bases, with 7 bases left in between. The CDR3 bases are TGCAGTGTTACGAGCAATGAGCAGTTCTTC. Its translation: CSVTSNEQFF.

This clonotype was detected only a few times. The V gene is TRBV5-1, the J gene TRBJ1-1, with D uncertain. V was clipped by 4 bases and J by 4 bases, with 11 bases between them. The CDR3 is made up of 13 amino acids. The germline CDR1 and CDR2 sequences are SGHRS and YFSETQ. CDR3 amino acids: CASSPRTATEAFF. The CDR3, as DNA: TGCGCCAGCAGCCCACGGACCGCCACTGAAGCTTTCTTT.

The V call is TRBV4-3, the J call TRBJ2-5, with D perhaps TRBD2 (7 bases). The CDR3 spans 15 residues. From germline, CDR1 is LGHNA and CDR2 YSLEER. Deletions cut 3 bases from V and 4 bases from J, with 15 bases between. CDR3 in amino acids: CASSQYGGASETQYF. CDR3 coding DNA: TGCGCCAGCAGCCAGTATGGGGGGGCTTCAGAGACCCAGTACTTC.

The chain is built from TRBV14 and TRBJ2-1, with 7 bases fitting TRBD1. This CDR3 spans 14 amino acids. The germline gives CDR1 SGHDN, CDR2 FVKESK. J lost 14 bases, V lost 0 bases, and 10 bases had no gene match. CDR3 sequence (DNA): TGTGCCAGCAGCCAAGAGCACAGGGGAAGTAAGGAGTTCTTC. It yields the protein CASSQEHRGSKEFF.

The gene calls are TRBV27 and TRBJ2-4, with 7 nucleotides matching TRBD1. This CDR3 region has 15 residues. Germline V lookup: CDR1 MNHEY, CDR2 SMNVEV (reference sequence). The trim removed 6 bases at V and 4 bases at J, leaving 9 bases unmatched. CDR3 nucleotide sequence: TGTGCCAGCAGCCTACTCGGGACAGCGAAAAACATTCAGTACTTC. It specifies CASSLLGTAKNIQYF.

This clonotype has only a few counts. The rearrangement joins TRBV27 to TRBJ1-5; D gene ambiguous. CDR3 length: 13 amino acids. Trimming left V 2 bases short and J 6 bases short, with 8 bases between. Looked up from germline, CDR1 is MNHEY and CDR2 is SMNVEV (reference sequence). CDR3 sequence reads: CASSLNGLQPQHF. CDR3 in DNA: TGTGCCAGCAGTTTAAACGGTCTTCAGCCCCAGCATTTT.

The chain links TRBV2 to TRBJ2-2; 10 positions match TRBD2. There are 16 residues in the CDR3. V dropped 5 bases and J dropped 4; count of bases not matched to a gene: 7. Per germline, CDR1 SNHLY and CDR2 FYNNEI. Written as DNA, the CDR3 is TGTGCCAGCAGTCCGCTAGCGGGGGACCGCACCGGGGAGCTGTTTTTT. The encoded protein is CASSPLAGDRTGELFF.

The J gene is TRBJ2-5, the V gene TRBV2; weak D call: TRBD2 (7 bases). This CDR3 has 15 amino acids. V was pared by 1 base and J by 5 bases, with 14 bases between. The germline CDR1 and CDR2 sequences are SNHLY and FYNNEI. CDR3 sequence (DNA): TGTGCCAGCAGTGAAGTAAGGGGGGGCCGCGAGACCCAGTACTTC. Translated, it gives CASSEVRGGRETQYF.

In its sample, this clonotype was seen a few times. V is TRBV6-4 and J is TRBJ2-1; either TRBD1 or TRBD2 may fit D (6 bases each). CDR1 and CDR2 (germline): MRHNA, SNTAGT. V was cut by 6 bases and J by 0 bases, with 18 bases left in between. The CDR3 runs 17 residues. CDR3 loop: CASSSTGGYSSYNEQFF. CDR3 DNA sequence: TGTGCCAGCAGCTCAACCGGGGGCTACAGCTCCTACAATGAGCAGTTCTTC.

J is TRBJ1-1 and V is TRBV9; TRBD1 is a possible D gene (6 bases). The CDR3 consists of 18 residues. The germline gives CDR1 SGDLS, CDR2 YYNGEE. V was clipped by 0 bases and J by 0 bases, with 18 bases between them. This CDR3 is CASSVDEQGRGMNTEAFF. DNA for the CDR3: TGTGCCAGCAGCGTAGATGAACAGGGAAGGGGGATGAACACTGAAGCTTTCTTT.

This chain links TRBV4-1 with TRBJ2-1; the D is unclear. The V gene's germline CDR1 is MGHRA and CDR2 YSYEKL. This CDR3 has 14 amino acids. Between the trimmed V and J ends, which lost 0 bases and 7 bases, there was a span of 10 bases. DNA of the CDR3: TGCGCCAGCAGCCAAGAGTGGGTAGGGAATGAGCAGTTCTTC. This encodes CASSQEWVGNEQFF.

The chain joins TRBV5-5 to TRBJ2-1; unclear D gene. The germline V gene encodes CDR1 SGHKS and CDR2 YYEKEE (reference sequence). V was cut by 4 bases and J by 0 bases, with 14 bases left in between. This CDR3 is 16 amino acids long. The CDR3 coding sequence is TGTGCCAGCAGCCTTATCGACCTTTCCTCCTACAATGAGCAGTTCTTC. Translation: CASSLIDLSSYNEQFF.

This rearrangement joins TRBV7-9 to TRBJ1-2; D is ambiguous. CDR1 and CDR2 (germline): SEHNR, FQNEAQ (reference sequence). V was cut by 5 bases and J by 9 bases, with 19 bases left in between. This CDR3 comprises 14 residues. CDR3: CASSGRHTSPSYTF. The CDR3, as DNA: TGTGCCAGCAGCGGAAGACATACTTCCCCCAGCTACACCTTC.

This chain uses TRBV7-9 with TRBJ1-2; maybe TRBD1 (5 bases). Looked up from germline, CDR1 is SEHNR and CDR2 is FQNEAQ (reference sequence). The CDR3 totals 14 residues. Trimming took 3 bases from V and 3 from J, leaving 11 bases between them. Written as DNA, the CDR3 is TGTGCCAGCAGCTTCTCCGGGGGGTACTATGGCTACACCTTC. Translation gives CASSFSGGYYGYTF.

This clonotype has ten or more counts. The rearrangement joins TRBV27 to TRBJ2-7; a possible D gene is TRBD2 (6 bases). CDR3 length: 13 amino acids. CDR1 and CDR2 (germline): MNHEY, SMNVEV (reference sequence). Between the trimmed V and J ends, which lost 0 bases and 7 bases, there was a span of 10 bases. CDR3 residues: CASSLSLLAEQYF. In DNA, the CDR3 is TGTGCCAGCAGTTTATCGCTCCTAGCGGAGCAGTACTTC.

The V gene is TRBV6-6, the J gene TRBJ1-5; D unresolved. Trimming pared 5 bases from V and 3 bases from J, leaving 17 bases between. This CDR3 contains 16 residues. CDR1 and CDR2 from the germline V gene are MNHNY and SVGAGI (reference sequence). CDR3 sequence reads: CASSRARPGPNQPQHF. CDR3 in DNA: TGTGCCAGCAGTCGGGCCCGCCCTGGTCCCAATCAGCCCCAGCATTTT.

This clonotype came up a few times. The chain is built from TRBV6-5 and TRBJ2-3; D possibly corresponds to TRBD2 (5 bases). The V gene's germline CDR1 is MNHEY and CDR2 SVGAGI. This CDR3 is 14 amino acids long. V lost 2 bases and J lost 5, with 11 bases in between. The CDR3 protein is CASSYGGPGDTQYF. Written as DNA, the CDR3 is TGTGCCAGCAGTTACGGAGGACCCGGAGATACGCAGTATTTT.

This clonotype occurred a few times. This chain uses TRBV2 with TRBJ2-7; D is perhaps TRBD1 (5 bases). This CDR3 is built from 13 residues. Trimming took 5 bases from V and 0 from J, leaving 8 bases between them. Germline assignment: CDR1 SNHLY and CDR2 FYNNEI. In nucleotides, the CDR3 is TGTGCCAGCAGTACAGGCAACTCCTACGAGCAGTACGTC. Encoded protein: CASSTGNSYEQYV.

The V gene is TRBV12-3 or TRBV12-4, the J gene TRBJ1-1; D uncertain. The CDR3 is 17 residues long. The V end lost 6 bases, the J end lost 0 bases, and 20 bases lay between the germline ends. CDR3 sequence: CASSLLLLGRVNTEAFF. In DNA form, the CDR3 reads TGTGCCAGCAGCTTACTCTTGTTAGGGAGAGTGAACACTGAAGCTTTCTTT.